This T cell receptor beta chain was found in a study of T cell responses to AZD1222 COVID-19 vaccine. General study findings and limits: Spike-specific TCR repertoires showed rising breadth and depth after two AZD1222 doses. Seropositive status at baseline applied to only six AZD1222 recipients. Clonal diversity was possibly underestimated, and white British individuals and females predominated among donors. Distributed over spike, vaccine-associated CD4 TCRs predominated at 160-218 and 743-854.

Germline loops: CDR1 LGHDT, CDR2 YNNKEL (reference sequence). The CDR3 runs 15 residues. V dropped 0 bases and J dropped 3 bases, with 9 bases sitting between them. TCRdb's table, derived via immunoSEQ multiplex PCR, lists solely in-frame clones and lacks some. The table lists 150,000 to 200,000 clones, approximately 90% of them singletons. To note about this clone: Its antigen is as yet unknown.

This clonotype originated in an adult who received the AZD1222 COVID-19 vaccine. The chain joins TRBV3-1 (or the pseudogene TRBV3-2) to TRBJ2-1; D is undetermined. The sequences come from peripheral blood, collected 28 days after the second AZD1222 dose. In nucleotides, the CDR3 is TGTGCCAGCAGCCAAGATCGCGGTAGCTACAATGAGCAGTTCTTC. Translating gives CASSQDRGSYNEQFF.